Here is one TCR beta chain with its context. The CDR3 length is 17 residues. Per germline, CDR1 SQVTM and CDR2 ANQGSEA. The V segment lost 4 bases and the J segment 4 bases; nucleotides outside the gene matches: 16. The entry originates in a study of patients and donors after allogeneic stem cell transplantation. One entry per CDR3 protein results from TCRdb running MiXCR on the RT-PCR reads. The sample has some 960,000 distinct CDR3 sequences, more than 15% seen once. Sequenced sample: blood, either unsorted or a sorted T cell fraction (not recorded which). The TCR sequence derives from a human donor who was either an allogeneic HSCT recipient or a stem cell or donor lymphocyte infusion donor (not recorded which). It is not recorded whose cells these are; they may come from a transplant donor. V usage is TRBV29-1 and J usage is TRBJ2-3, with 8 bases aligning to TRBD1. CDR3 nucleotide sequence: TGCAGCGTTGTCCTATTTCTGGACAGGGAGGTTTCAGATACGCAGTATTTT. This sequence encodes CSVVLFLDREVSDTQYF.